Each of the 2 T cell receptor beta chains below was sequenced from the same sample in a study of beta chain features in type 1 diabetes. Notes on the study in general: Among patients with Type 1 diabetes, TCRB CDR3s were moderately but significantly shorter in every one of the four CD4+ subsets.

Reverse transcription of all isolated RNA meant that expressed TCRB transcripts were sequenced. Sequencing used immunoSEQ multiplex PCR; TCRdb keeps in-frame clones, though not all of them. The table has under 300,000 clones, about 15% seen once. Which antigens these TCRs recognize remains unknown. The sample consisted of naive CD4+ T cells from blood. All receptors derive from a man aged 30 to 39 with type 1 diabetes.

The chain is built from TRBV4-1 and TRBJ2-7; 10 bases are a match to TRBD2. The germline V gene has CDR1 MGHRA and CDR2 YSYEKL. CDR3 length equals 15 residues. The V gene end was trimmed by 0 bases and the J gene end by 4 bases; junction bases not matched to a gene: 3. The CDR3 is CASSQDQGLAYEQYF. The DNA for the CDR3 is TGCGCCAGCAGCCAAGACCAGGGACTAGCGTACGAGCAGTACTTC.

This chain links TRBV5-4 with TRBJ1-3; no clear D gene. In germline, CDR1 is SGHNT, CDR2 YYREEE (reference sequence). Between the trimmed V and J ends, which lost 0 bases and 5 bases, there was a span of 6 bases. The CDR3 sequence is 13 residues long. DNA of the CDR3: TGTGCCAGCAGCTTGGATGAGAGAAACACCATATATTTT. Its protein is CASSLDERNTIYF. Looking up the rest from reference TRBV5-4 and TRBJ1-3 gives the full variable domain: ETGVTQSPTHLIKTRGQQVTLRCSSQSGHNTVSWYQQALGQGPQFIFQYYREEENGRGNFPPRFSGLQFPNYSSELNVNALELDDSALYLCASSLDERNTIYFGEGSWLTVV.